This T cell receptor (beta chain) stems from a study of cytomegalovirus exposure and HLA in healthy donors. Study summary: Clustering assigned 81% of the approximately 400 genotyped donors to the Caucasian-associated ancestry cluster.

Of note for this clone: Its antigen is not known.

Trimming pared 2 bases from V and 0 bases from J, leaving 11 bases between. CDR3 length: 15 amino acids. CDR1 and CDR2 (germline): LNHDA, SQIVND (reference sequence). In the PCR, 60 Vbeta and 13 Jbeta primers were used. The assay was immunoSEQ multiplex PCR, and TCRdb's table has in-frame clones only and misses some. The repertoire holds 210,000 or so clones, with over 75% as singletons. Findings and limits, study-wide: Follow-up analysis later connected one missense variant in DCLRE1C with trimming of TCR beta V- and J-genes. Most subjects had HLA-A and HLA-B alleles reportedly predicted accurately by TCR beta sequences. The authors later found TCR association rates varying by HLA locus, with DRB1 most and HLA-C fewest.

The source material was PBMCs. The rearrangement links TRBV19 to TRBJ2-7, with D perhaps matching TRBD1 (6 bases). This receptor was taken from a human donor in good health. The CDR3 DNA reads TGTGCCAGTAGTATATCTCAGGGGAGCTCCTACGAGCAGTACTTC. It specifies CASSISQGSSYEQYF.